This TCR beta chain was profiled in a study of persistence of HIV-infected CD4 T cells. With respect to this clone: The target antigen is unknown.

The ends lost 2 bases at V and 2 bases at J; junction bases unmatched: 1. The length of the CDR3 is 15 residues. CDR1 and CDR2 (germline): LGHDT, YNNKEL (reference sequence). The libraries were made with immunoSEQ version 4 in survey mode. Sequencing used immunoSEQ multiplex PCR; TCRdb keeps in-frame clones, though not all of them. The table has about 28,000 clones, 78% seen once. The stimulus was lysate of CMV-infected fibroblasts, around 10 ug/mL. CD40L/CD69 double-negative CD45RO-high memory CD4+ T cells were collected. Material: CD4+ T cells sorted from PBMCs after approximately 20-hour stimulation, obtained from a patient who received antiretroviral therapy. The chain is built from TRBV3-1 (or the pseudogene TRBV3-2) and TRBJ2-3; 10 bases match TRBD2. This receptor was obtained from an adult woman with HIV who was CMV-seropositive. CDR3 protein: CASSQLAGATDTQYF. The CDR3 DNA sequence: TGTGCCAGCAGCCAACTAGCGGGGGCCACAGATACGCAGTATTTT.